These 3 T cell receptor beta chains were all obtained from the same sample, sequenced in a study of cytomegalovirus exposure and HLA in healthy donors. A multiplex PCR was run with 60 Vbeta primers and 13 Jbeta primers. Assay used: immunoSEQ multiplex PCR; TCRdb lists only in-frame clones, some missing. The table includes 180,000 or so clones, roughly 80% detected once. The specimen sequenced was PBMCs. The source is a female donor in good health and CMV-seronegative.

The chain couples TRBV10-3 to TRBJ2-7; D is undetermined. V dropped 4 bases and J dropped 4 bases, with 5 bases sitting between them. The V gene's germline CDR1 is ENHRY and CDR2 SYGVKD. The CDR3 has 11 amino acids. DNA of the CDR3: TGTGCCATCAGTGGCGAGTACGAGCAGTACTTC. Its translation is CAISGEYEQYF.

The chain combines TRBV12-2 with TRBJ1-2; the listed D gene, TRBD1, was not tested against the DNA. TRBV12-2 is tagged as a pseudogene. This CDR3 comprises 15 residues. The DNA of the CDR3 is TGTGCAAGTCGCCCTCGACAGGGCCCCTACTATGGCTACACCTTC. This gives the protein CASRPRQGPYYGYTF.

The genes are TRBV4-3 and TRBJ1-5; TRBD1 is a possible D gene (5 bases). The V end lost 4 bases, the J end lost 7 bases, and 11 bases lay between the germline ends. Germline CDR1 is LGHNA and CDR2 is YSLEER. The length of the CDR3 is 13 residues. The CDR3 protein is CASSPGGDQPQHF. The CDR3 region has the DNA TGCGCCAGCAGCCCCGGGGGAGACCAGCCCCAGCATTTT.